Reported below is one TCR beta chain. The CDR3 is 14 amino acids. Per germline, CDR1 MNHNS and CDR2 SASEGT. Trimming took 4 bases from V and 0 from J, leaving 7 bases between them. These data come from a study of T cell changes during pregnancy in multiple sclerosis. TCRdb keeps only in-frame clones here, not all; method: immunoSEQ multiplex PCR. The data show around 37,000 clones, 91% seen once. The TCR comes from a female donor with multiple sclerosis, enrolled in a pregnancy study. V gene TRBV6-1 combines with J gene TRBJ1-5; D gene uncertain. Sequencing was performed on CD8+ T cells from peripheral blood mononuclear cells, taken in the second trimester of pregnancy. The CDR3 spells CASSASSSNQPQHF. The CDR3 region has the DNA TGTGCCAGCAGTGCCTCGAGTAGCAATCAGCCCCAGCATTTT.